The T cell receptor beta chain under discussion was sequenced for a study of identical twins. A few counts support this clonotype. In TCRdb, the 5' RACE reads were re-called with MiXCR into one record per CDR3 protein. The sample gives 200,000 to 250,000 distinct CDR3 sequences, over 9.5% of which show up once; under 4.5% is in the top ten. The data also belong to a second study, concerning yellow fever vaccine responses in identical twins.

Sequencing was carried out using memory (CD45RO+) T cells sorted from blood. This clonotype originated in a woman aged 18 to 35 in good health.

CDR3 sequence: CASSLVSTTYEQYF. Written as DNA, the CDR3 is TGTGCCAGCAGCTTGGTGTCCACTACCTACGAGCAGTACTTC. J is TRBJ2-7 and V is TRBV5-6; D gene uncertain. The CDR3 is 14 amino acids. The germline gives CDR1 SGHDT, CDR2 YYEEEE. The ends were cut back, 0 bases at V and 2 bases at J, with 9 bases in the middle.